The rows below give T cell receptor beta chains drawn from one sample of a study of beta chain features in type 1 diabetes. Using immunoSEQ multiplex PCR, the repertoire was profiled, and TCRdb retains in-frame clones only, with some absent. The table records about 240,000 clones, 25% to 35% of them present only once. Sequenced input: central memory CD4+ T cells from blood. The receptor set was obtained from a man aged 30 to 45 in good health. The CDR3 runs from the conserved cysteine through the conserved F or W. D genes are given only for firm matches. Clone size is given for some rows only: seen once, a few or many times, or a class if the clone is expanded.

NA,TRBV7-2,few,TRBJ2-3,CASSLTRSDTQYF,TGTGCCAGCAGCCTAACTAGATCAGATACGCAGTATTTT
TRBD2,TRBV19,NA,TRBJ2-3,CASSIGLVTDTQYF,TGTGCCAGTAGTATTGGACTAGTCACAGATACGCAGTATTTT
TRBD1,TRBV5-1,many,TRBJ2-7,CASSYGTGGEQYF,TGCGCCAGCAGCTACGGGACAGGGGGCGAGCAGTACTTC
TRBD1,TRBV30,NA,TRBJ1-4,CAWSGDRGNEKLFF,TGTGCCTGGAGTGGGGACAGGGGTAATGAAAAACTGTTTTTT
NA,TRBV7-9,NA,TRBJ2-5,CASSSVTGSRETQYF,TGTGCCAGCAGCTCGGTTACAGGGTCCCGAGAGACCCAGTACTTC
NA,TRBV9,NA,TRBJ2-2,CASSVRTLGTGELFF,TGTGCCAGCAGCGTGCGGACTCTTGGCACCGGGGAGCTGTTTTTT
NA,TRBV29-1,many,TRBJ2-6,CSVERASGANVLTF,TGCAGCGTTGAACGAGCGAGCGGGGCCAACGTCCTGACTTTC
TRBD1,TRBV29-1,few,TRBJ1-6,CSVRTGSNSPLHF,TGCAGCGTTCGGACAGGCTCTAATTCACCCCTCCACTTT
TRBD1,TRBV5-4,NA,TRBJ1-3,CASSAWDRGSTIYF,TGTGCCAGCAGCGCCTGGGACAGGGGGAGCACCATATATTTT
NA,TRBV5-6,NA,TRBJ1-2,CASSREGPIYGYTF,TGTGCCAGCAGCCGAGAGGGACCCATCTATGGCTACACCTTC
NA,TRBV25-1,NA,TRBJ2-5,CASSRPQREQETQYF,TGTGCCAGCAGTCGGCCCCAGAGGGAACAAGAGACCCAGTACTTC
TRBD2,TRBV7-9,few,TRBJ2-3,CASSLDGAPLAGAADTQYF,TGTGCCAGCAGCTTAGACGGTGCCCCTCTAGCGGGAGCAGCAGATACGCAGTATTTT
TRBD1,TRBV6-6,NA,TRBJ1-2,CASSQNIRQGYGYTF,TGTGCCAGCAGCCAAAACATCCGACAGGGTTATGGCTACACCTTC
NA,TRBV5-4,NA,TRBJ2-1,CASRGQGVNEQFF,TGTGCCAGCAGAGGTCAGGGAGTCAATGAGCAGTTCTTC
NA,TRBV6-5,NA,TRBJ2-7,CASSLRQAAYEQYF,TGTGCCAGCAGTTTACGACAGGCGGCCTACGAGCAGTACTTC
NA,TRBV5-6,few,TRBJ2-5,CASSLRAGQETQYF,TGTGCCAGCAGCTTGAGGGCGGGTCAAGAGACCCAGTACTTC